What follows is one T cell receptor beta chain and its context. CDR3 size: 18 residues. In germline, CDR1 is MNHEY, CDR2 SVGEGT. V lost 2 bases to trimming and J lost 3 bases; unmatched junction nucleotides: 11. TCRdb keeps only in-frame clones here, not all; method: immunoSEQ multiplex PCR. The data show roughly 300,000 clones, about 89% seen once. This sample was taken from a study of blood T cell repertoires in COVID-19. Study-level information: Whether acute or convalescent, the COVID-19 samples came from the United States, Italy and Spain. PBMCs, B-cell-depleted T cells, or T cells were the source of the cDNA or gDNA that made up the material.

This TCR came from a man aged 18 to 35 who had recovered from COVID-19. V usage is TRBV6-2 or TRBV6-3 and J usage is TRBJ1-3; 9 nucleotides agree with TRBD1. Sample: peripheral blood. The CDR3 DNA follows: TGTGCCAGCAGTTACCCGGGGACAGGGAGACCCATTGGAAACACCATATATTTT. Encoded protein: CASSYPGTGRPIGNTIYF.